The TCR beta chain under discussion was sequenced for a study of shared clonotypes between healthy human individuals. The CDR3 loop spans 11 amino acids. CDR1 and CDR2 (germline): SGHDN, FVKESK. The V and J ends lost 4 bases and 8 bases respectively, with 8 bases between them. Data came from immunoSEQ multiplex PCR; TCRdb stores just in-frame clones and leaves some out. The sample carries under 600,000 clones, about 96% recorded once. The sequence derives from a woman younger than 45 in good health. The V gene is TRBV14, the J gene TRBJ1-1, with D possibly matching TRBD1 (5 bases). The sequenced sample consisted of naive CD4+ T cells sorted from blood. The subset denotes: CD45RA+ positively selected. The CDR3 DNA reads as TGTGCCAGCAGCCTCGGGACGGAAGCTTTCTTT. This sequence encodes CASSLGTEAFF. Full variable domain (missing parts from reference TRBV14 and TRBJ1-1): EAGVTQFPSHSVIEKGQTVTLRCDPISGHDNLYWYRRVMGKEIKFLLHFVKESKQDESGMPNNRFLAERTGGTYSTLKVQPAELEDSGVYFCASSLGTEAFFGQGTRLTVV.